Presented here are 19 T cell receptor beta chains from one specimen sequenced in a study of breast tumors, draining lymph nodes, adjacent tissues. Each CDR3 protein gets one entry after TCRdb re-called the multiplex PCR reads with MiXCR. The sample has 100,000 to 150,000 distinct CDR3 sequences, less than 20% seen once; the top ten hold over 3%. Axillary draining lymph nodes of breast cancer patients supplied the node samples. The sample taken for sequencing was axillary lymph node tissue. Receptor source: a female donor with breast cancer. Some clones in this sample may be carry-over from other donors' samples.

This clonotype was counted many times. The V call is TRBV7-9, the J call TRBJ1-4; D unclear. The V gene's germline CDR1 is SEHNR and CDR2 FQNEAQ (reference sequence). The CDR3 is made up of 16 amino acids. The V end was cut by 0 bases, the J end by 0 bases, with 8 bases between. This CDR3 is CASSLALTATNEKLFF. The DNA for the CDR3 is TGTGCCAGCAGCTTAGCGCTAACAGCAACTAATGAAAAACTGTTTTTT.

The sample holds many counts of this clonotype. This chain connects TRBV6-1 to TRBJ2-7; TRBD1 agrees at 7 bases. In germline, CDR1 is MNHNS, CDR2 SASEGT. V lost 6 bases and J lost 5; bases outside the gene matches: 10. The CDR3 length is 14 residues. This CDR3 is CASSHGTAPNEQYF. CDR3 in DNA: TGTGCCAGCAGCCACGGGACAGCCCCTAACGAGCAGTACTTC.

This clonotype was recorded at least ten times. The chain combines TRBV29-1 with TRBJ2-3; 7 bases line up with TRBD2. Trimming cost V 4 bases and J 3 bases; bases outside gene matches: 1. The CDR3 sequence is 12 residues long. CDR1 is SQVTM, CDR2 ANQGSEA, per germline. The CDR3 DNA follows: TGCAGCGTTGGGGGGGGGACAGATACGCAGTATTTT. It specifies CSVGGGTDTQYF.

For this clonotype: The junction shows a germline mismatch at one end, possibly a read error. The chain is built from TRBV6-6 and TRBJ2-5; D assignment may be TRBD1 or TRBD2 (5 bases each). This CDR3 spans 14 amino acids. Looked up from germline, CDR1 is MNHNY and CDR2 is SVGAGI (reference sequence). In DNA, the CDR3 is TGTGTCAGCAGTTACTCGAGGGGACAAGAGACCCAGTACTTC. Translated, it gives CVSSYSRGQETQYF.

In regard to this clonotype: Being one base from a much bigger clone, this may be a read error. The V call is TRBV6-1, the J call TRBJ1-2; D call uncertain. This CDR3 is 14 amino acids long. Per germline, CDR1 MNHNS and CDR2 SASEGT. V gave up 4 bases and J gave up 1 base, with 10 bases separating them. DNA for the CDR3: TGTGCCAGCAGTGGAGAGCCCCTTAACTATGGCTACACCTTC. Translating it yields CASSGEPLNYGYTF.

This clonotype was seen many times. The chain couples TRBV10-2 to TRBJ1-2, with TRBD1 matching over 7 bases. The V gene's germline CDR1 is WSHSY and CDR2 SAAADI. Trimming cost V 4 bases and J 2 bases; bases outside gene matches: 1. This CDR3 has 13 amino acids. CDR3 region: CASSAGQNYGYTF. CDR3 DNA sequence: TGCGCCAGCAGTGCGGGACAGAACTATGGCTACACCTTC.

This clonotype was counted many times. This chain joins TRBV5-6 and TRBJ1-2; D is perhaps TRBD1 (6 bases). This CDR3 is built from 15 residues. V shed 1 base and J shed 6 bases, with 16 bases lying between them. The germline V gene encodes CDR1 SGHDT and CDR2 YYEEEE. The CDR3 region is CASSLLGANANGYTF. The CDR3 DNA follows: TGTGCCAGCAGCTTGTTGGGGGCGAACGCGAATGGCTACACCTTC.

This clonotype appeared many times. The V gene is TRBV12-3 or TRBV12-4, the J gene TRBJ2-5; 7 positions agree with TRBD1. The CDR3 sequence is 17 residues long. After removal of 4 bases from V and 5 bases from J, the junction contained 16 bases not matched to a gene. The CDR3 here is CASSWGRRQGSLETQYF. In DNA, the CDR3 is TGTGCCAGCAGTTGGGGCCGAAGACAGGGTTCGCTCGAGACCCAGTACTTC.

A remark on this clonotype: This may be a read error: a much more frequent sequence differs by one nucleotide. Lacking the conserved final phenylalanine or tryptophan, this CDR3 likely reflects a read error. This sequence joins TRBV20-1 and TRBJ2-2, with 8 bases fitting TRBD1. V was pared by 2 bases and J by 6 bases, with 11 bases of the junction left unmatched. Germline V lookup: CDR1 DFQATT, CDR2 SNEGSKA (reference sequence). This CDR3 has 16 residues. The CDR3 loop reads CSARPVAGGFSGELFL. The CDR3 DNA follows: TGCAGTGCTAGACCGGTGGCAGGGGGCTTTTCCGGGGAGCTGTTTCTT.

This clonotype appeared many times. The CDR3 nucleotides are TGTGCCAGTAGCCCGGGACAGGGCTATGGCTACACCTTC. Translating it yields CASSPGQGYGYTF. V usage is TRBV19 and J usage is TRBJ1-2; 9 bases match TRBD1. Germline V gene sequence: CDR1 LNHDA, CDR2 SQIVND (reference sequence). The trim removed 6 bases at V and 4 bases at J, leaving 3 bases unmatched. The CDR3 has 13 amino acids.

On this clonotype itself: Likely a read error: the CDR3 ends without its conserved phenylalanine or tryptophan. The DNA of the CDR3 is TGTGCCAGCAGTTCCATCAGCTACGATCAGCCCCAGCATCTT. Amino acids: CASSSISYDQPQHL. The chain recombines TRBV28 with TRBJ1-5, with no clear D. Trimming removed 4 bases at V and 5 bases at J, with 12 bases between. Per the germline V gene, CDR1 is MDHEN and CDR2 is SYDVKM. The CDR3 sequence is 14 residues long.

This clonotype has ten or more counts. DNA for the CDR3: TGTGCCAGCAGCCGAAGCGGGAATGAGCAGTTCTTC. Amino acid sequence: CASSRSGNEQFF. V and J are TRBV11-3 and TRBJ2-1; the D gene is possibly TRBD2 (6 bases). V gave up 5 bases and J gave up 7 bases, with 9 bases separating them. This CDR3 comprises 12 residues. In germline, CDR1 is SGHNT, CDR2 YENEEA.

Many counts were recorded for this clonotype. The chain carries TRBV9 and TRBJ2-5; 10 positions agree with TRBD2. Looked up from germline, CDR1 is SGDLS and CDR2 is YYNGEE. Trimming cost V 2 bases and J 2 bases; bases outside gene matches: 3. This CDR3 is built from 15 residues. The CDR3 DNA reads TGTGCCAGCAGCGTGCTAGCGGGGGCACAAGAGACCCAGTACTTC. It translates to CASSVLAGAQETQYF.

This clonotype was recorded many times. The chain recombines TRBV5-6 with TRBJ2-7; D is uncertain. The germline V gene has CDR1 SGHDT and CDR2 YYEEEE. Trimming removed 1 base from V and 0 bases from J, with 8 bases in between. The CDR3 sequence is 14 residues long. CDR3 coding DNA: TGTGCCAGCAGCTTGAGATACAGCTCCTACGAGCAGTACTTC. Amino acid sequence: CASSLRYSSYEQYF.

This clonotype was counted many times. V and J are TRBV3-1 and TRBJ2-5, with TRBD1 matching 7 bases. Unmatched junction bases numbered 6, after V lost 0 bases and J lost 5 bases. Germline values: CDR1 LGHDT, CDR2 YNNKEL (reference sequence). The CDR3 loop spans 15 amino acids. The CDR3 DNA is TGTGCCAGCAGCCAAGAGACAGGGAACGGGGAGACCCAGTACTTC. It specifies CASSQETGNGETQYF.

This clonotype was recorded many times. The V and J genes are TRBV20-1 and TRBJ2-1; D may match TRBD1 or TRBD2 (5 bases each). CDR1 is DFQATT, CDR2 SNEGSKA, per germline (reference sequence). The V and J ends lost 4 bases and 7 bases respectively, with 14 bases between them. The CDR3 length is 13 residues. CDR3 sequence: CSATGTTRNEQFF. CDR3 DNA sequence: TGCAGTGCTACCGGGACGACGAGGAATGAGCAGTTCTTC.

This clonotype occurred many times. CDR3 sequence reads: CATSRDRLSYEQYF. In DNA form, the CDR3 reads TGTGCCACCAGCAGAGATCGGTTGTCCTACGAGCAGTACTTC. This chain uses TRBV15 with TRBJ2-7; D ambiguous. Trimming removed 0 bases from V and 1 base from J, with 7 bases in between. CDR1 is LNHNV, CDR2 YYDKDF, per germline (reference sequence). CDR3 size: 14 residues.

This clonotype was detected ten times or more. V gene TRBV6-5 combines with J gene TRBJ1-6, with D unresolved. Trimming took off 2 bases at V and 5 bases at J, with 7 bases between the two ends. CDR3 size: 14 residues. Germline V CDR1 and CDR2: MNHEY, SVGAGI. The CDR3 loop reads CASSYTNDNSPLHF. The CDR3 region has the DNA TGTGCCAGCAGTTACACTAACGATAATTCACCCCTCCACTTT.

The rearrangement joins TRBV18 to TRBJ2-1; 8 bases map to TRBD1. The CDR3 covers 15 residues. CDR1 and CDR2 (germline): KGHSH, LQKENI. V was clipped by 6 bases and J by 0 bases; unmatched bases: 4. The CDR3, as DNA: TGTGCCAGCTCCCTAACAGGGGGCTCCTACAATGAGCAGTTCTTC. It specifies CASSLTGGSYNEQFF.